Given below is one T cell receptor (beta chain) in context. Antigen: not known. The study, taken as a whole, reports: Tumor-infiltrating Treg TCR alpha and beta sequences overlapped most with tumor naive CD4+ T cells, then blood naive. The TCR gene usage of tumor memory CD4+ T cells clustered together with blood and lymph node memory CD4+ cells and with lymph node naive CD4+ cells. The larger cohort examined one V-J beta rearrangement, not whole repertoires.

Semi-nested PCR with Nested Universal Primer A followed constant-region reverse priming of full-length variable regions. TCRdb independently ran MiXCR on the 5' RACE reads; one entry per CDR3 protein. Among some 40,000 distinct CDR3 sequences listed, over 20% were seen once. Cells sorted as Tregs were CD4+, CD25+ and CD127-/low. Material: Tregs sorted from a lymph node. The source of this sequence is a female donor with breast cancer.

The CDR3 loop reads CASSPTSGGTYEQYF. DNA of the CDR3: TGCGCCAGCAGCCCGACTAGCGGGGGAACCTACGAGCAGTACTTC. The chain combines TRBV5-1 with TRBJ2-7, with 12 bases fitting TRBD2. Unmatched junction bases numbered 4, after V lost 4 bases and J lost 2 bases. The CDR3 contains 15 residues. In germline, CDR1 is SGHRS, CDR2 YFSETQ. The complete variable domain, with remaining parts taken from reference TRBV5-1 and TRBJ2-7, reads KAGVTQTPRYLIKTRGQQVTLSCSPISGHRSVSWYQQTPGQGLQFLFEYFSETQRNKGNFPGRFSGRQFSNSRSEMNVSTLELGDSALYLCASSPTSGGTYEQYFGPGTRLTVT.